This T cell receptor (beta chain) was recovered during a study of cytomegalovirus exposure and HLA in healthy donors. All the people who gave samples were healthy bone marrow donors. Primers: 60 Vbeta forward and 13 Jbeta reverse. Clones were sequenced by immunoSEQ multiplex PCR, and TCRdb holds only the in-frame ones, with some missing. The sample holds approximately 150,000 clones; roughly 74% are singletons and the top ten take over 2%. Turning to this clone: The antigen is not known.

Findings of the study overall: In terms of immune exposure information, only CMV serostatus was available. Some segments of the V type, notably TRBV6-2 and TRBV6-3, were excluded as indistinguishable.

Germline V gene lookup returns CDR1 SGHRS and CDR2 YFSETQ. The CDR3 has 14 residues. Trimming left V 2 bases short and J 4 bases short, with 12 bases between. The TCR originated in a woman aged 18-29 years in good health and CMV-seropositive. Sequencing input: PBMCs. This chain joins TRBV5-1 and TRBJ1-1; D remains ambiguous. CDR3 region: CASSLSGSGTEAFF. The CDR3 DNA sequence: TGCGCCAGCAGCTTATCGGGTTCCGGCACTGAAGCTTTCTTT.